This T cell receptor (beta chain) emerged from a study of T-cell memory formation after mild COVID-19. On the study more broadly: Clustering of TCRs was largely donor specific. General study results and limits: Proof of SARS-CoV-2 specificity was absent for the second-wave clones that crested on day 37. Prior to infection, memory already included some responding clones, suggesting cross-reactive memory joined.

CDR3 size: 13 residues. Trimming removed 4 bases from V and 7 bases from J, with 11 bases in between. MiXCR was run by TCRdb on the 5' RACE reads, yielding one entry per CDR3 protein. The sample lists 190,000 or so distinct CDR3 sequences; about 10% were seen once. Of note for this clonotype: Its target is not known.

This clonotype was sampled from a man between 18 and 35 years old who had mild COVID-19 (a few samples of this study predate the infection). Cell type and time point are not known. The chain uses TRBV12-3 or TRBV12-4 and TRBJ1-3, with D possibly TRBD1 on 5 matching bases. Sequencing was carried out using PBMCs or a T cell subset sorted from them (not recorded which). In nucleotides, the CDR3 is TGTGCCAGCAGTTCAGGGATGCGGAACACCATATATTTT. Translated: CASSSGMRNTIYF.